This entry lists 26 T cell receptor beta chains sequenced from one sample in a study of T-cell memory formation after mild COVID-19. A single record per CDR3 protein comes from TCRdb applying MiXCR to the 5' RACE reads. Among about 400,000 distinct CDR3 sequences listed, about 25% were seen once. The specimen sequenced was PBMCs or a T cell subset sorted from them (not recorded which). The origin of the receptors is an adult woman who had mild COVID-19 (a few samples of this study predate the infection). Cell type and time point are not known.

DNA of the CDR3: TGCGCCAGCAGCTCAGATCGGCGGGGGTGGCAAGAGACCCAGTACTTC. This encodes CASSSDRRGWQETQYF. The chain combines TRBV4-1 with TRBJ2-5; TRBD2 matches 7 bases. The CDR3 sequence is 16 residues long. With 5 bases clipped from V and 2 bases from J, the junction kept 11 bases outside the gene matches. Germline CDR1 MGHRA, CDR2 YSYEKL.

The chain uses TRBV3-2 and TRBJ2-1; TRBD1 reflects the table's D call only, with no check against the DNA. TRBV3-2 is given as a pseudogene. This CDR3 region has 18 residues. CDR3 nucleotide sequence: TGTGCCAGCAGCCAAGAGGAACAGACAGGGGCAACCTACAATGAGCAGTTCTTC. Translation: CASSQEEQTGATYNEQFF.

V is TRBV19 and J is TRBJ2-5, with D possibly TRBD1 on 5 matching bases. This CDR3 is built from 16 residues. Trimming left V 4 bases short and J 3 bases short, with 18 bases between. The V gene's germline CDR1 is LNHDA and CDR2 SQIVND (reference sequence). CDR3 nucleotide sequence: TGTGCCAGTAGTAACCCAATGGACACCCCTAAAGAGACCCAGTACTTC. Translating it yields CASSNPMDTPKETQYF.

This clonotype was seen more than once but under ten times. The V call is TRBV18, the J call TRBJ1-1; possibly TRBD1 for D (6 bases). V dropped 3 bases and J dropped 4 bases, with 15 bases sitting between them. CDR1 and CDR2 (germline): KGHSH, LQKENI. The CDR3 consists of 15 residues. The CDR3 DNA reads TGTGCCAGCTCACCGGCTTCACAGGGAGGCACTGAAGCTTTCTTT. It is translated as CASSPASQGGTEAFF.

The chain is built from TRBV27 and TRBJ2-5; 7 nucleotides line up with TRBD2. The CDR3 length is 13 residues. J lost 9 bases, V lost 5 bases, and 9 bases had no gene match. CDR1 is MNHEY, CDR2 SMNVEV, per germline (reference sequence). CDR3: CASSLREGRAQYF. The CDR3 nucleotides read TGTGCCAGCAGTCTCCGGGAAGGGAGGGCCCAGTACTTC.

This chain connects TRBV11-2 to TRBJ1-1; 11 bases are a match to TRBD1. The germline CDR1 and CDR2 sequences are SGHAT and FQNNGV. The length of the CDR3 is 16 residues. V was pared by 0 bases and J by 10 bases, with 10 bases of the junction left unmatched. CDR3 bases: TGTGCCAGCAGCTTAGACCTCGGGACAGGGGGTAAGGCAGCTTTCTTT. Its translation: CASSLDLGTGGKAAFF.

This clonotype was recorded a few times. The chain uses TRBV12-3 or TRBV12-4 and TRBJ1-5, with no clear D. Trimming shortened V by 3 bases and J by 0 bases, and 12 bases separated the two germline ends. This CDR3 contains 16 residues. CDR3: CASSFGQLTSNQPQHF. The CDR3 DNA sequence: TGTGCCAGCAGTTTCGGGCAGCTCACTAGCAATCAGCCCCAGCATTTT.

This clonotype was counted ten times or more. The V and J genes are TRBV4-1 and TRBJ1-1; D remains unclear. Germline V gene sequence: CDR1 MGHRA, CDR2 YSYEKL. Trimming took off 3 bases at V and 2 bases at J, with 10 bases between the two ends. This CDR3 has 14 amino acids. CDR3 protein: CASSHGVANTEAFF. CDR3 coding DNA: TGCGCCAGCAGCCACGGGGTTGCCAACACTGAAGCTTTCTTT.

V is TRBV7-8 and J is TRBJ2-2; possibly TRBD1 for D (7 bases). Trimming removed 4 bases at V and 5 bases at J, with 20 bases between. The CDR3 extends over 17 amino acids. CDR1 and CDR2 from the germline V gene are SGHVS and FQNEAQ. The CDR3 DNA follows: TGTGCCAGCAGCTCCTGGGCGGGGCAGGGGGGAACCGGGGAGCTGTTTTTT. Translated: CASSSWAGQGGTGELFF.

Only a few counts were recorded for this clonotype. This chain's CDR3 is CASSLGQAREQYF. For the CDR3, the DNA is TGTGCCAGCAGCCTGGGACAGGCTAGGGAGCAGTACTTC. The rearrangement links TRBV7-9 to TRBJ2-7; TRBD1 matches at 8 bases. Looked up from germline, CDR1 is SEHNR and CDR2 is FQNEAQ (reference sequence). This CDR3 contains 13 residues. V gave up 5 bases and J gave up 7 bases; unmatched junction bases: 7.

This chain connects TRBV11-3 to TRBJ2-7; TRBD2 aligns across 15 bases. From germline, CDR1 is SGHNT and CDR2 YENEEA. This CDR3 region has 17 residues. With 5 bases clipped from V and 3 bases from J, the junction kept 8 bases outside the gene matches. CDR3 DNA sequence: TGTGCCAGCAGCGCAAGGGGACTAGCGGGAGGAAGCTACGAGCAGTACTTC. Translation: CASSARGLAGGSYEQYF.

V usage is TRBV5-1 and J usage is TRBJ1-2; 8 positions match TRBD1. The germline gives CDR1 SGHRS, CDR2 YFSETQ. The length of the CDR3 is 20 residues. The V segment lost 0 bases and the J segment 2 bases; nucleotides outside the gene matches: 18. The chain's CDR3 is CASSLAEGGQGKGRNYGYTF. CDR3 bases: TGCGCCAGCAGCTTGGCCGAGGGTGGACAGGGAAAAGGACGGAACTATGGCTACACCTTC.

The table lists this clonotype with a count of one. The gene calls are TRBV11-2 and TRBJ2-6; TRBD2 might be the D (6 bases). V was pared by 3 bases and J by 0 bases, with 12 bases between. This CDR3 has 17 amino acids. Germline V gene lookup returns CDR1 SGHAT and CDR2 FQNNGV. This chain's CDR3 is CASSLSRGSSGANVLTF. The DNA of the CDR3 is TGTGCCAGCAGCTTGAGTCGGGGGAGCTCTGGGGCCAACGTCCTGACTTTC.

V and J are TRBV7-3 and TRBJ1-1; D is unclear. The V gene's germline CDR1 is SGHTA and CDR2 FQGTGA. V lost 0 bases and J 8 bases, leaving 10 bases between the germline ends. This CDR3 has 13 amino acids. The CDR3 loop is CASSLTEATEAFF. In DNA, the CDR3 is TGTGCCAGCAGCTTAACGGAAGCCACAGAAGCTTTCTTT.

Only a few counts were recorded for this clonotype. The CDR3 bases are TGTGCCAGCAGCCTCCCCAGGCAAACCCCCCTCCACTTT. Its translation: CASSLPRQTPLHF. This rearrangement joins TRBV7-2 to TRBJ1-6; no clear D. CDR1 SGHTA and CDR2 FQGNSA come from the germline V gene. CDR3 length: 13 residues. Trimming took 5 bases from V and 13 from J, leaving 15 bases between them.

The rearrangement links TRBV6-5 to TRBJ2-5; D ambiguous. CDR3 length: 14 residues. The V gene's germline CDR1 is MNHEY and CDR2 SVGAGI. Trimming pared 10 bases from V and 4 bases from J, leaving 19 bases between. The CDR3 reads CATKIRVPPETQYF. In DNA, the CDR3 is TGTGCCACGAAAATCCGAGTTCCCCCAGAGACCCAGTACTTC.

This clonotype was detected only a few times. The rearrangement links TRBV7-9 to TRBJ2-1; D may be TRBD1 (6 bases). Trimming shortened V by 2 bases and J by 0 bases, and 8 bases separated the two germline ends. The CDR3 covers 15 residues. Germline CDR1 reads SEHNR; CDR2 reads FQNEAQ (reference sequence). DNA of the CDR3: TGTGCCAGCAGCTTAAGGACAGCCTCCTACAATGAGCAGTTCTTC. Translation: CASSLRTASYNEQFF. Variable domain in full (rest from reference TRBV7-9 and TRBJ2-1): DTGVSQNPRHKITKRGQNVTFRCDPISEHNRLYWYRQTLGQGPEFLTYFQNEAQLEKSRLLSDRFSAERPKGSFSTLEIQRTEQGDSAMYLCASSLRTASYNEQFFGPGTRLTVL.

This clonotype appeared a few times. The chain is built from TRBV4-1 and TRBJ2-5, with D possibly TRBD1 on 5 matching bases. Germline V gene data show CDR1 as MGHRA and CDR2 as YSYEKL. With 0 bases removed from V and 4 bases from J, the gap between germline ends came to 9 bases. This CDR3 has 14 amino acids. DNA for the CDR3: TGCGCCAGCAGCCAAGATACCCAGGGAGAGACCCAGTACTTC. This sequence encodes CASSQDTQGETQYF.

The chain carries TRBV5-1 and TRBJ2-5, with 7 bases fitting TRBD1. The CDR3 runs to 14 residues. CDR1 and CDR2 (germline): SGHRS, YFSETQ. V lost 4 bases, J lost 2 bases, and 5 bases stayed unmatched. Written as DNA, the CDR3 is TGCGCCAGCAGCGCCGGGACAGCGCAAGAGACCCAGTACTTC. Its protein product is CASSAGTAQETQYF.

The chain has TRBV18 and TRBJ2-5; possible D gene TRBD2, 5 bases. Per germline, CDR1 KGHSH and CDR2 LQKENI. The CDR3 runs 17 residues. Trimming cost V 3 bases and J 5 bases, with 22 bases left between them. CDR3 sequence (DNA): TGTGCCAGCTCACCCCCCCGAGGCGGGTCTAACGGGGAGACCCAGTACTTC. Protein sequence: CASSPPRGGSNGETQYF.

This clonotype was seen only a few times. The chain joins TRBV11-2 to TRBJ2-2, with a possible D match to TRBD2 (6 bases). Trimming removed 5 bases at V and 3 bases at J, with 16 bases between. Germline V gene sequence: CDR1 SGHAT, CDR2 FQNNGV. The CDR3 is 16 residues long. CDR3 residues: CASSIPGLVYTGELFF. CDR3 nucleotide sequence: TGTGCCAGCAGCATACCGGGACTCGTTTACACCGGGGAGCTGTTTTTT.

In this sample, this clonotype turned up once. The rearrangement joins TRBV12-3 or TRBV12-4 to TRBJ2-1; D is uncertain. Trimming stripped 6 bases from V and 5 bases from J, with 11 bases between. There are 13 residues in the CDR3. CDR3: CASSLGRHNEQFF. CDR3 DNA sequence: TGTGCCAGCAGCCTAGGACGGCACAATGAGCAGTTCTTC.

This chain joins TRBV20-1 and TRBJ2-1; D assignment may be TRBD1 or TRBD2 (5 bases each). V lost 7 bases and J lost 8, with 21 bases in between. Looked up from germline, CDR1 is DFQATT and CDR2 is SNEGSKA (reference sequence). The CDR3 is made up of 14 amino acids. The CDR3 region has the DNA TGCAGTGGACCGGATTGGGGCAGAGGGCATGAGCAGTTCTTC. Translation: CSGPDWGRGHEQFF.

The V and J genes are TRBV7-9 and TRBJ2-7; no firm D call. The CDR3 extends over 12 amino acids. V shed 1 base and J shed 5 bases, with 6 bases lying between them. The germline CDR1 and CDR2 sequences are SEHNR and FQNEAQ (reference sequence). The CDR3 sequence is CASSLGGHEQYF. In nucleotides, the CDR3 is TGTGCCAGCAGCTTAGGCGGCCACGAGCAGTACTTC. The entire variable domain, with the rest obtained from reference TRBV7-9 and TRBJ2-7, is as follows: DTGVSQNPRHKITKRGQNVTFRCDPISEHNRLYWYRQTLGQGPEFLTYFQNEAQLEKSRLLSDRFSAERPKGSFSTLEIQRTEQGDSAMYLCASSLGGHEQYFGPGTRLTVT.

The J gene is TRBJ2-1, the V gene TRBV5-1; 8 positions match TRBD2. The CDR3 is 18 residues long. Germline values: CDR1 SGHRS, CDR2 YFSETQ. The V segment lost 0 bases and the J segment 4 bases; nucleotides outside the gene matches: 12. The CDR3 sequence is CASSLGGWSGSRYNEQFF. The CDR3 DNA follows: TGCGCCAGCAGCTTGGGGGGATGGAGCGGGAGTCGGTACAATGAGCAGTTCTTC.

The chain joins TRBV11-2 to TRBJ2-2; no reliable D call. CDR3 length equals 15 residues. V shed 1 base and J shed 7 bases, with 13 bases lying between them. Germline assignment: CDR1 SGHAT and CDR2 FQNNGV. CDR3 bases: TGTGCCAGCAGCTTAGCACATGGGTTCAGCGGGGAGCTGTTTTTT. It translates to CASSLAHGFSGELFF.